This T cell receptor (beta chain) was captured in a study of shared clonotypes between healthy human individuals. This CDR3 spans 13 amino acids. Trimming removed 0 bases from V and 14 bases from J, with 13 bases in between. The germline CDR1 and CDR2 sequences are ENHRY and SYGVKD. Researchers ran the assay at a deep level. Once extracted for a subset, genomic DNA was divided evenly among several immunoSEQ plates. Sequenced by immunoSEQ multiplex PCR; TCRdb stores in-frame clones only, minus some. The sample holds some 2.4 million clones, roughly 93% seen once. The receptor was derived from a man aged 18 to 30 in good health. Some clones in this sample may be carry-over from other donors' samples. This chain links TRBV10-3 with TRBJ1-4; a weak D match, TRBD1 (6 bases). The sample comprised naive CD4+ T cells from PBMCs. Subset meaning: CD45RA+ positively selected. CDR3 sequence: CAISESRIQGLFF. CDR3 coding DNA: TGTGCCATCAGTGAGTCCCGTATTCAGGGGCTGTTTTTT.